The 13 T cell receptor beta chains listed next were all sequenced from one sample in a study of cytomegalovirus exposure and HLA in healthy donors. It was with 60 Vbeta and 13 Jbeta primers that the PCR ran. TCRdb's copy holds only in-frame clones and misses some; the assay was immunoSEQ multiplex PCR. Of roughly 45,000 clones listed, 60% to 70% were seen once; the top ten hold around 12%. The source material was PBMCs. These receptors came from a man aged 55 to 70 in good health and CMV-seropositive.

This chain connects TRBV15 to TRBJ1-5; TRBD1 agrees at 9 bases. The CDR3 has 18 amino acids. The germline gives CDR1 LNHNV, CDR2 YYDKDF (reference sequence). Trimming cost V 5 bases and J 3 bases; bases outside gene matches: 14. The CDR3 loop reads CATSGDRPGTGFNQPQHF. CDR3 coding DNA: TGTGCCACCAGCGGGGACCGCCCCGGGACAGGGTTCAATCAGCCCCAGCATTTT.

This clone was observed a handful of times. V usage is TRBV4-3 and J usage is TRBJ2-3, with a weak D call TRBD2 (5 bases). The CDR3 extends over 16 amino acids. V was clipped by 0 bases and J by 6 bases, with 16 bases between them. From germline, CDR1 is LGHNA and CDR2 YSLEER. The CDR3, as DNA: TGCGCCAGCAGCCAAGATAGAGGCAGCGGCTCGGATACGCAGTATTTT. Its translation: CASSQDRGSGSDTQYF.

In nucleotides, the CDR3 is TGTGCCAGCGGGGCGGGACCTTGGAACACTGAAGCTTTCTTT. Its protein product is CASGAGPWNTEAFF. This rearrangement joins TRBV5-4 to TRBJ1-1; a possible D gene is TRBD1 (5 bases). CDR3 length: 14 residues. V was trimmed by 7 bases and J by 1 base, leaving 14 bases between them. Per the germline V gene, CDR1 is SGHNT and CDR2 is YYREEE (reference sequence). Full variable domain (rest looked up from reference TRBV5-4 and TRBJ1-1): ETGVTQSPTHLIKTRGQQVTLRCSSQSGHNTVSWYQQALGQGPQFIFQYYREEENGRGNFPPRFSGLQFPNYSSELNVNALELDDSALYLCASGAGPWNTEAFFGQGTRLTVV.

This clone was counted between two and nine times. The genes are TRBV30 and TRBJ2-7; D possibly corresponds to TRBD1 (6 bases). Trimming removed 4 bases from V and 1 base from J, with 8 bases in between. The CDR3 length is 12 residues. The V gene's germline CDR1 is GTSNPN and CDR2 SVGIG (reference sequence). The CDR3 DNA sequence: TGTGCCTGGACAGGGGCATCCTACGAGCAGTACTTC. Translating gives CAWTGASYEQYF.

The V and J genes are TRBV4-3 and TRBJ2-3, with TRBD2 matching over 11 bases. CDR1 is LGHNA and CDR2 is YSLEER in the germline V gene. This CDR3 has 16 amino acids. The trim removed 1 base at V and 6 bases at J, leaving 6 bases unmatched. This chain's CDR3 is CASSQVLAGGIDTQYF. In DNA, the CDR3 is TGCGCCAGCAGCCAAGTGTTAGCGGGAGGGATCGATACGCAGTATTTT.

V usage is TRBV10-1 and J usage is TRBJ1-3; D remains unclear. In germline, CDR1 is WNHNN, CDR2 SYGVQD (reference sequence). The V and J ends lost 5 bases and 2 bases respectively, with 7 bases between them. The CDR3 has 13 amino acids. CDR3 region: CASSRGTGNTIYF. The CDR3 coding sequence is TGCGCCAGCAGTCGGGGTACTGGAAACACCATATATTTT.

The gene calls are TRBV6-6 and TRBJ2-7, with 8 bases that match TRBD2. The CDR3 runs 15 residues. CDR1 and CDR2 from the germline V gene are MNHNY and SVGAGI (reference sequence). Unmatched junction bases numbered 11, after V lost 6 bases and J lost 4 bases. CDR3 in DNA: TGTGCCAGCAGCCGTAGCGGGAAATGGGCTTACGAGCAGTACTTC. It is translated as CASSRSGKWAYEQYF.

The CDR3 is CATSTDRGANEQFF. CDR3 nucleotide sequence: TGTGCCACCAGCACTGACAGGGGGGCAAATGAGCAGTTCTTC. V usage is TRBV15 and J usage is TRBJ2-1; 9 nucleotides align to TRBD1. Germline CDR1 reads LNHNV; CDR2 reads YYDKDF (reference sequence). V shed 4 bases, J shed 7 bases, and the junction held 5 bases outside the gene matches. The CDR3 spans 14 residues.

The sample holds a few counts of this clone. The chain joins TRBV9 to TRBJ2-5, with D maybe TRBD1 (6 bases). The V gene lost 2 bases and the J gene lost 6 bases, with 17 bases spanning the gap. Looked up from germline, CDR1 is SGDLS and CDR2 is YYNGEE. CDR3 length equals 15 residues. Written as DNA, the CDR3 is TGTGCCAGCAGCGTGGATCCGGGACATTCGAAGACCCAGTACTTC. Protein: CASSVDPGHSKTQYF. Full variable domain (rest looked up from reference TRBV9 and TRBJ2-5): DSGVTQTPKHLITATGQRVTLRCSPRSGDLSVYWYQQSLDQGLQFLIQYYNGEERAKGNILERFSAQQFPDLHSELNLSSLELGDSALYFCASSVDPGHSKTQYFGPGTRLLVL.

This clone was seen more than once but under ten times. The chain employs TRBV5-1 and TRBJ2-1, with no clear D. There are 14 residues in the CDR3. Germline V gene data show CDR1 as SGHRS and CDR2 as YFSETQ. V lost 0 bases and J lost 5, with 9 bases in between. In DNA form, the CDR3 reads TGCGCCAGCAGCTTGGTCCTGGGCAACAATGAGCAGTTCTTC. This gives the protein CASSLVLGNNEQFF.

The chain combines TRBV27 with TRBJ2-7; 12 nucleotides line up with TRBD2. Germline CDR1 MNHEY, CDR2 SMNVEV (reference sequence). The CDR3 length is 15 residues. J was trimmed by 3 bases and V by 5 bases; bases with no gene match: 5. The CDR3 region is CASSPLTSGSYEQYF. In nucleotides, the CDR3 is TGTGCCAGCAGTCCCCTGACTAGCGGGAGCTACGAGCAGTACTTC.

This clone was seen only a few times. The chain uses TRBV7-2 and TRBJ2-2; D may be TRBD1 (6 bases). Germline V gene data show CDR1 as SGHTA and CDR2 as FQGNSA. V dropped 8 bases and J dropped 6 bases, with 22 bases sitting between them. The CDR3 consists of 16 residues. This CDR3 is CASRNRHQGFSGELFF. For the CDR3, the DNA is TGTGCCAGCCGGAATCGCCACCAGGGGTTTTCCGGGGAGCTGTTTTTT.

This chain links TRBV5-1 with TRBJ2-3; 12 nucleotides align to TRBD2. CDR3 length: 15 residues. V trimming: 4 bases; J trimming: 7 bases; junction bases outside the gene matches: 7. The germline V gene encodes CDR1 SGHRS and CDR2 YFSETQ. The CDR3 spells CASSPDGLAGNTQYF. Written as DNA, the CDR3 is TGCGCCAGCAGCCCGGACGGACTAGCGGGAAATACGCAGTATTTT. The full variable domain, rest sourced from reference TRBV5-1 and TRBJ2-3, is KAGVTQTPRYLIKTRGQQVTLSCSPISGHRSVSWYQQTPGQGLQFLFEYFSETQRNKGNFPGRFSGRQFSNSRSEMNVSTLELGDSALYLCASSPDGLAGNTQYFGPGTRLTVL.